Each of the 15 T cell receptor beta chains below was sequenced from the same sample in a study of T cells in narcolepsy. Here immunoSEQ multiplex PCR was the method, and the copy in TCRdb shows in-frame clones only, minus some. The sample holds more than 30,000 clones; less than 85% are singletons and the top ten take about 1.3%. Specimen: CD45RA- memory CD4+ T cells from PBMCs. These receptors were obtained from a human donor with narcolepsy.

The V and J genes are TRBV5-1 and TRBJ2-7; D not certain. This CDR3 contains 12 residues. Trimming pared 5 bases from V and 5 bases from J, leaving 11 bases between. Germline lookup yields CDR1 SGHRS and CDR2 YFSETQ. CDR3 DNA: TGCGCCAGCAGTTTTCAGGCCCACGAGCAGTACTTC. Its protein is CASSFQAHEQYF.

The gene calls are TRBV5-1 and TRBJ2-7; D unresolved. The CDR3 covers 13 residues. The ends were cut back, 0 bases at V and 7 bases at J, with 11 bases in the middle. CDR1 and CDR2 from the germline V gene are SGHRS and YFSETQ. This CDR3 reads CASSLGAMGEQYV. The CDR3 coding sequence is TGCGCCAGCAGCTTGGGTGCTATGGGGGAGCAGTACGTC.

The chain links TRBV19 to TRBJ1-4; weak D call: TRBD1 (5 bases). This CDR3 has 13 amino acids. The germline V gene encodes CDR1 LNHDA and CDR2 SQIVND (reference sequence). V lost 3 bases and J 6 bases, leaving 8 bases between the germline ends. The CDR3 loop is CASSIGTDEKLFF. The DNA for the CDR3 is TGTGCCAGTAGTATCGGGACGGATGAAAAACTGTTTTTT.

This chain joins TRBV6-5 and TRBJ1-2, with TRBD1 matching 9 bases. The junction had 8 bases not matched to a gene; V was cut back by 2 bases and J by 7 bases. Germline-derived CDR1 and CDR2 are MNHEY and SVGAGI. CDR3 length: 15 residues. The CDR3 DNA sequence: TGTGCCAGCAGTTACCCGCGACAGGGGGAGGGTGGCTACACCTTC. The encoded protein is CASSYPRQGEGGYTF.

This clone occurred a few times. CDR3 sequence: CASSLAGERGRAQYF. DNA of the CDR3: TGCGCCAGCAGCTTGGCAGGGGAGAGGGGGCGGGCCCAGTACTTC. V and J are TRBV5-1 and TRBJ2-5; TRBD1 matches at 7 bases. The J segment lost 9 bases and the V segment lost 0 bases, leaving 11 bases of the junction unmatched. Germline lookup yields CDR1 SGHRS and CDR2 YFSETQ. There are 15 residues in the CDR3.

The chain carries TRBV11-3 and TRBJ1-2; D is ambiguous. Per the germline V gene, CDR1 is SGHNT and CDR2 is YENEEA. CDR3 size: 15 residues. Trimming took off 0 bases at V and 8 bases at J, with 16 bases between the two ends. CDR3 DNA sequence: TGTGCCAGCAGCTTAGATCAGGTCGCCGGCTGGGGCTACACCTTC. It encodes CASSLDQVAGWGYTF.

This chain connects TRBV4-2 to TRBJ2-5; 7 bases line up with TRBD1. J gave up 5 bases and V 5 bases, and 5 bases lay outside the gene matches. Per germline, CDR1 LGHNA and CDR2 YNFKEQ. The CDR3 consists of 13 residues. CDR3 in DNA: TGTGCCAGCAGCGAGCAGGGGGATGAGACCCAGTACTTC. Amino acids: CASSEQGDETQYF.

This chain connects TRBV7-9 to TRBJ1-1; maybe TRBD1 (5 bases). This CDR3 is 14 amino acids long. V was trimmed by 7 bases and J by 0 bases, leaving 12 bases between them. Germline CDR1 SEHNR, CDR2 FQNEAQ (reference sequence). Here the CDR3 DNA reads TGTGCCAGCAATACAGGTAGTATGAACACTGAAGCTTTCTTT. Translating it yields CASNTGSMNTEAFF.

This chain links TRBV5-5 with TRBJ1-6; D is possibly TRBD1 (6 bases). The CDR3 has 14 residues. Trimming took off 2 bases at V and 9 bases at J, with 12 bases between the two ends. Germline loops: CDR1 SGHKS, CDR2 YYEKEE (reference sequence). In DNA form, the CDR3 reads TGTGCCAGCAGCTTTGTCAGGGGAGGTTCACCCCTCCACTTT. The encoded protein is CASSFVRGGSPLHF. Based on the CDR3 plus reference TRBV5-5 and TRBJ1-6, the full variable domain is DAGVTQSPTHLIKTRGQQVTLRCSPISGHKSVSWYQQVLGQGPQFIFQYYEKEERGRGNFPDRFSARQFPNYSSELNVNALLLGDSALYLCASSFVRGGSPLHFGNGTRLTVT.

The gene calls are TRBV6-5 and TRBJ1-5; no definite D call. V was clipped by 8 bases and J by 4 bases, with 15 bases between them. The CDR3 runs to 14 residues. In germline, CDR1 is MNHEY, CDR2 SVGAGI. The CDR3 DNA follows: TGTGCCAGCCGCCCGGTGGGGATGAATCAGCCCCAGCATTTT. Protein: CASRPVGMNQPQHF.

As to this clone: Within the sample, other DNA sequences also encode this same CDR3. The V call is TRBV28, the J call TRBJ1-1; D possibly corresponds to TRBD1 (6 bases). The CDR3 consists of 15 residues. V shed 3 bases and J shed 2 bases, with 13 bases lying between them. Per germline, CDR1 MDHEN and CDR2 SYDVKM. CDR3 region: CASSLPGQLNTEAFF. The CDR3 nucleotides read TGTGCCAGCAGTTTGCCGGGACAATTAAACACTGAAGCTTTCTTT.

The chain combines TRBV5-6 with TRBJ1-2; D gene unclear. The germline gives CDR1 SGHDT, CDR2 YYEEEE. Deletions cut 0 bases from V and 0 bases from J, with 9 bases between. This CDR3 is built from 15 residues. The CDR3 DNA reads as TGTGCCAGCAGCTTGGTAACAGTCGCTAACTATGGCTACACCTTC. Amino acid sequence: CASSLVTVANYGYTF.

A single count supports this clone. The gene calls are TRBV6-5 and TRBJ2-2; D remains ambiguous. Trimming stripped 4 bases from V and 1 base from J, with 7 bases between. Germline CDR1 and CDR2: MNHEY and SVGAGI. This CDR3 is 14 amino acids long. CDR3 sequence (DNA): TGTGCCAGCAGTTTCGGACGGAACACCGGGGAGCTGTTTTTT. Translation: CASSFGRNTGELFF.

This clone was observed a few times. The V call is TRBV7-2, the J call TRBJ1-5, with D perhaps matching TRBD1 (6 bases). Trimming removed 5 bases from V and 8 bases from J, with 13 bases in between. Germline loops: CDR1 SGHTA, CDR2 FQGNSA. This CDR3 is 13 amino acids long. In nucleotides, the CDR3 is TGTGCCAGCAGCCATGGGACATCAAAGCCCCAGCATTTT. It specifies CASSHGTSKPQHF.

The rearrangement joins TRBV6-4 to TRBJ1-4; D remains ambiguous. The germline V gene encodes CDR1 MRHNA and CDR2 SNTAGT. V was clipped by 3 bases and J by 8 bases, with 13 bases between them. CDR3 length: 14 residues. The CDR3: CASSEGSATEKLFF. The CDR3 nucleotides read TGTGCCAGCAGTGAGGGCAGCGCTACGGAAAAACTGTTTTTT.